This TCR beta chain is from a study of control samples from healthy donors and cancer patients. Here immunoSEQ multiplex PCR was the method, and the copy in TCRdb shows in-frame clones only, minus some. This sample has about 160,000 clones, with approximately 94% found just once. V was shortened by 6 bases and J by 10 bases, with 22 bases between the two germline ends. This CDR3 has 16 amino acids. Germline V gene data show CDR1 as WSHSY and CDR2 as SAAADI. This receptor was obtained from a man aged 60-69 years with colorectal cancer. The J gene is TRBJ1-6, the V gene TRBV10-2; TRBD1 is a possible D gene (6 bases). The sequenced sample consisted of PBMCs. The CDR3 is CASRPEWGAEDSPLHF. The CDR3 nucleotides are TGCGCCAGCAGACCCGAGTGGGGGGCAGAGGACTCACCCCTCCACTTT.